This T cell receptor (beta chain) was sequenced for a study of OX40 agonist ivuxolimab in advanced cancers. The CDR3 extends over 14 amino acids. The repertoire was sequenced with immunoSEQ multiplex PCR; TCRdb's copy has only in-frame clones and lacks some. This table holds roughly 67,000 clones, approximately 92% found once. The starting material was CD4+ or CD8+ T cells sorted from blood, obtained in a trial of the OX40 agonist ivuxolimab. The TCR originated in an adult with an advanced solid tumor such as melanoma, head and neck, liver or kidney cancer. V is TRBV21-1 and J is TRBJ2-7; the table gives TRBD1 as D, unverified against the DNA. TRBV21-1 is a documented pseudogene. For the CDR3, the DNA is TGTGCCAGCAGCAAAGGCCAGAACCCCTACGAGCAGTACTTC. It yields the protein CASSKGQNPYEQYF.